Below, 27 T cell receptor beta chains from the same sample are listed, as sequenced in a study of blood T cell repertoires in COVID-19 (dated by TCRdb to the early 2020s). Library creation used the immunoSEQ multiplex PCR assay. TCRdb limited this immuneACCESS table to in-frame rearrangements with V and J called. A share of clones is missing; checked studies link under half to unresolved V genes, and the rest is unexplained. This sample has about 27,000 clones in its table, and about 80% of those were observed once. Roughly 73% of the sample lies in the top ten. Sequencing was performed on peripheral blood. The receptor set was obtained from a man aged 65 to 85 with acute or convalescent COVID-19.

This clone has only a few counts. This rearrangement joins TRBV21-1 to TRBJ2-5; the table calls TRBD2, which could not be checked here. TRBV21-1 is labeled a pseudogene. The CDR3 runs to 12 residues. CDR3 sequence reads: CASSKERKTQYF. In DNA, the CDR3 is TGTGCCAGCAGCAAAGAGAGAAAGACCCAGTACTTC.

The count of this clone is one. This sequence joins TRBV5-6 and TRBJ1-5, with D perhaps TRBD1 (6 bases). Looked up from germline, CDR1 is SGHDT and CDR2 is YYEEEE. V was pared by 2 bases and J by 4 bases, with 10 bases between. There are 14 residues in the CDR3. CDR3 nucleotide sequence: TGTGCCAGCAGCTTAGGGGGTACAAATCAGCCCCAGCATTTT. It encodes CASSLGGTNQPQHF.

The chain combines TRBV5-1 with TRBJ1-3; TRBD1 is a possible D gene (6 bases). The V end was cut by 2 bases, the J end by 8 bases, with 11 bases between. CDR3 length: 13 amino acids. CDR1 and CDR2 (germline): SGHRS, YFSETQ. The CDR3 sequence is CASSLQGVDTIYF. The CDR3 nucleotides read TGCGCCAGCAGCTTACAGGGCGTGGACACCATATATTTT.

The chain has TRBV7-2 and TRBJ1-1; 7 bases are shared with TRBD1. CDR3 length: 14 residues. Germline-derived CDR1 and CDR2 are SGHTA and FQGNSA. Germline trimming cut 4 bases from V and 0 bases from J; bases unmatched to any gene: 2. DNA of the CDR3: TGTGCCAGCAGCTGGACAGGTTTGAACACTGAAGCTTTCTTT. It encodes CASSWTGLNTEAFF.

The CDR3 is CASSYLQGALSDEQFF. DNA of the CDR3: TGTGCCAGCAGTTACTTGCAGGGGGCCCTGTCCGATGAGCAGTTCTTC. The rearrangement joins TRBV6-5 to TRBJ2-1, with TRBD1 matching over 8 bases. V gave up 1 base and J gave up 8 bases; unmatched junction bases: 10. The CDR3 has 16 residues. Germline assignment: CDR1 MNHEY and CDR2 SVGAGI.

The chain uses TRBV27 and TRBJ1-2, with 7 nucleotides matching TRBD1. CDR1 is MNHEY, CDR2 SMNVEV, per germline (reference sequence). This CDR3 comprises 17 residues. V shed 5 bases, J shed 1 base, and the junction held 13 bases outside the gene matches. The CDR3 reads CASSVQGFLQDNYGYTF. Here the CDR3 DNA reads TGTGCCAGCAGTGTACAGGGGTTTTTACAGGATAACTATGGCTACACCTTC.

The V and J genes are TRBV7-2 and TRBJ2-7; possible D gene TRBD1, 5 bases. V gave up 5 bases and J gave up 3 bases, with 11 bases separating them. Germline V gene data show CDR1 as SGHTA and CDR2 as FQGNSA. The CDR3 is 13 residues long. For the CDR3, the DNA is TGTGCCAGCAGCACCCGACAGCACTACGAGCAGTACTTC. Its translation: CASSTRQHYEQYF. Combining the CDR3 with reference TRBV7-2 and TRBJ2-7 gives the whole variable domain GAGVSQSPSNKVTEKGKDVELRCDPISGHTALYWYRQSLGQGLEFLIYFQGNSAPDKSGLPSDRFSAERTGGSVSTLTIQRTQQEDSAVYLCASSTRQHYEQYFGPGTRLTVT.

This chain connects TRBV19 to TRBJ1-1; 7 bases are shared with TRBD1. This CDR3 is built from 14 residues. Germline trimming cut 5 bases from V and 4 bases from J; bases unmatched to any gene: 7. CDR1 is LNHDA, CDR2 SQIVND, per germline (reference sequence). The CDR3 DNA reads as TGTGCCAGTAGTGACAGGGTAGCGCTCACTGAAGCTTTCTTT. This translates into CASSDRVALTEAFF.

The CDR3 here is CASSMIGQGNQPQHF. The CDR3 DNA reads TGTGCCAGTAGTATGATCGGACAGGGGAACCAGCCCCAGCATTTT. The rearrangement uses TRBV19 and TRBJ1-5, with 9 bases lining up with TRBD1. Germline V CDR1 and CDR2: LNHDA, SQIVND (reference sequence). This CDR3 is 15 amino acids long. J was trimmed by 7 bases and V by 3 bases; bases with no gene match: 7.

This chain links TRBV6-2 or TRBV6-3 with TRBJ2-7, with no clear D. Germline CDR1 and CDR2: MNHEY and SVGEGT. The V end lost 4 bases, the J end lost 5 bases, and 9 bases lay between the germline ends. This CDR3 has 12 amino acids. In nucleotides, the CDR3 is TGTGCCAGCAGTTTTACATCTGACGAGCAGTACTTC. Encoded protein: CASSFTSDEQYF.

The chain has TRBV18 and TRBJ1-5; 7 bases align to TRBD1. J lost 2 bases, V lost 3 bases, and 7 bases had no gene match. Germline V gives CDR1 KGHSH, CDR2 LQKENI. CDR3 length equals 16 residues. The CDR3 is CASSPTGAVGNQPQHF. CDR3 DNA sequence: TGTGCCAGCTCACCCACAGGGGCGGTTGGCAATCAGCCCCAGCATTTT.

The V gene is TRBV5-8, the J gene TRBJ1-6; 7 bases map to TRBD1. This CDR3 comprises 13 residues. V trimming: 0 bases; J trimming: 10 bases; junction bases outside the gene matches: 1. Germline CDR1 is SGHTS and CDR2 is YDEGEE. The CDR3 loop reads CASSLDRGSPLHF. CDR3 bases: TGTGCCAGCAGCTTGGACAGGGGATCACCCCTCCACTTT.

Only one count was recorded for this clone. The chain couples TRBV6-6 to TRBJ1-6; D remains ambiguous. The CDR3 runs to 16 residues. The V and J ends lost 5 bases and 6 bases respectively, with 17 bases between them. Germline assignment: CDR1 MNHNY and CDR2 SVGAGI (reference sequence). CDR3 nucleotide sequence: TGTGCCAGCAGTGGGGTCGGGCTGGAGGGTAATTCACCCCTCCACTTT. Its translation: CASSGVGLEGNSPLHF.

This sequence joins TRBV28 and TRBJ1-3; D might be TRBD1 (5 bases). Germline assignment: CDR1 MDHEN and CDR2 SYDVKM. V dropped 6 bases and J dropped 4 bases, with 19 bases sitting between them. The CDR3 length is 16 residues. CDR3 nucleotides: TGTGCCAGCAGGGGGGGTGAAGACGGCTCCGGAAACACCATATATTTT. It yields the protein CASRGGEDGSGNTIYF.

This clone was seen only once. V and J are TRBV11-2 and TRBJ1-1; a weak D match, TRBD1 (5 bases). In germline, CDR1 is SGHAT, CDR2 FQNNGV. Between the trimmed V and J ends, which lost 5 bases and 5 bases, there was a span of 15 bases. This CDR3 region has 14 residues. The CDR3 nucleotides are TGTGCCAGCAGCCGATCCGCAGGGTCTACTGAAGCTTTCTTT. It yields the protein CASSRSAGSTEAFF.

V is TRBV3-1 (or the pseudogene TRBV3-2) and J is TRBJ2-3; no reliable D call. The CDR3 loop spans 14 amino acids. V was clipped by 4 bases and J by 4 bases, with 12 bases between them. CDR1 LGHDT and CDR2 YNNKEL come from the germline V gene (reference sequence). The CDR3 nucleotides are TGTGCCAGCAGCCCCTTCCGTAGAGCAGATACGCAGTATTTT. It is translated as CASSPFRRADTQYF.

This clone was observed many times. The chain links TRBV6-5 to TRBJ2-3; D is unresolved. Trimming stripped 5 bases from V and 3 bases from J, with 9 bases between. Per germline, CDR1 MNHEY and CDR2 SVGAGI. The CDR3 is 13 amino acids. CDR3 sequence: CASSRPGTDTQYF. The DNA for the CDR3 is TGTGCCAGCAGTCGTCCCGGGACAGATACGCAGTATTTT.

V gene TRBV5-5 combines with J gene TRBJ1-2, with 8 nucleotides matching TRBD1. The V gene's germline CDR1 is SGHKS and CDR2 YYEKEE (reference sequence). This CDR3 comprises 12 residues. Trimming removed 3 bases from V and 5 bases from J; junction bases left unmatched: 0. As DNA, the CDR3 is TGTGCCAGCAGCTGGACAGGGTATGGCTACACCTTC. As protein: CASSWTGYGYTF.

This clone was recorded once. The chain employs TRBV4-3 and TRBJ2-7; D perhaps matches TRBD1 (7 bases). The germline V gene has CDR1 LGHNA and CDR2 YSLEER. Trimming pared 4 bases from V and 5 bases from J, leaving 21 bases between. The CDR3 consists of 16 residues. The CDR3 reads CASSPGTGEAWDEQYF. CDR3 nucleotides: TGCGCCAGCAGCCCCGGCACAGGGGAGGCTTGGGACGAGCAGTACTTC.

The J gene is TRBJ2-5, the V gene TRBV5-4, with TRBD1 matching over 7 bases. Losses at the gene ends were 3 bases for V and 4 bases for J; bases not matched to a gene: 9. The CDR3 extends over 15 amino acids. Germline lookup yields CDR1 SGHNT and CDR2 YYREEE (reference sequence). As DNA, the CDR3 is TGTGCCAGCAGCTATTCCGGTACAGGGGTAGAGACCCAGTACTTC. It yields the protein CASSYSGTGVETQYF.

This clone is a singleton in its sample. This rearrangement joins TRBV3-1 (or the pseudogene TRBV3-2) to TRBJ1-2; 10 nucleotides agree with TRBD1. The CDR3 spans 13 residues. The germline CDR1 and CDR2 sequences are LGHDT and YNNKEL (reference sequence). Trimming at V came to 6 bases and at J to 5 bases, leaving 3 bases not matched to a gene. The CDR3 DNA follows: TGTGCCAGCAGTTCGGGACAGGGGTATGGCTACACCTTC. It specifies CASSSGQGYGYTF.

The rearrangement uses TRBV27 and TRBJ2-2, with TRBD2 identical over 11 bases. Germline V gene sequence: CDR1 MNHEY, CDR2 SMNVEV (reference sequence). J was trimmed by 1 base and V by 5 bases; bases with no gene match: 9. CDR3 size: 18 residues. This CDR3 reads CASSTRTSGLLNTGELFF. The CDR3 DNA follows: TGTGCCAGCAGTACAAGGACTAGCGGGTTATTGAACACCGGGGAGCTGTTTTTT.

The chain uses TRBV30 and TRBJ1-3; D is unresolved. The germline V and J ends were trimmed by 0 bases and 4 bases, with 19 bases remaining between them. Per germline, CDR1 GTSNPN and CDR2 SVGIG (reference sequence). There are 17 residues in the CDR3. The CDR3 bases are TGTGCCTGGAGTGTCACATTCGATACCCTGAACGGAAACACCATATATTTT. It encodes CAWSVTFDTLNGNTIYF.

This chain uses TRBV20-1 with TRBJ1-1, with 7 bases that match TRBD1. In germline, CDR1 is DFQATT, CDR2 SNEGSKA (reference sequence). The CDR3 is 11 amino acids. Losses at the gene ends were 4 bases for V and 5 bases for J; bases not matched to a gene: 1. The CDR3 reads CSAMTGTEAFF. CDR3 DNA: TGCAGTGCTATGACAGGGACTGAAGCTTTCTTT.

The rearrangement joins TRBV5-5 to TRBJ2-7; D unresolved. Trimming shortened V by 0 bases and J by 5 bases, and 6 bases separated the two germline ends. CDR1 is SGHKS and CDR2 is YYEKEE in the germline V gene (reference sequence). The CDR3 contains 12 residues. CDR3 nucleotide sequence: TGTGCCAGCAGCTTGGTTCTAGACGAGCAGTACTTC. It specifies CASSLVLDEQYF.

V is TRBV7-8 and J is TRBJ2-7; 7 bases agree with TRBD2. Germline V gene data show CDR1 as SGHVS and CDR2 as FQNEAQ. With 4 bases clipped from V and 3 bases from J, the junction kept 9 bases outside the gene matches. The CDR3 length is 15 residues. The CDR3 DNA follows: TGTGCCAGCAGCTCTCCCGGCGGGAGTATCTACGAGCAGTACTTC. Protein: CASSSPGGSIYEQYF.

The chain is built from TRBV29-1 and TRBJ2-5; D perhaps matches TRBD2 (7 bases). Trimming left V 1 base short and J 14 bases short, with 14 bases between. Germline V gene sequence: CDR1 SQVTM, CDR2 ANQGSEA. The CDR3 is 11 amino acids. The CDR3 nucleotides read TGCAGCGTTGAAGGAGGGGGGGCGGAATACTTC. The encoded protein is CSVEGGGAEYF.